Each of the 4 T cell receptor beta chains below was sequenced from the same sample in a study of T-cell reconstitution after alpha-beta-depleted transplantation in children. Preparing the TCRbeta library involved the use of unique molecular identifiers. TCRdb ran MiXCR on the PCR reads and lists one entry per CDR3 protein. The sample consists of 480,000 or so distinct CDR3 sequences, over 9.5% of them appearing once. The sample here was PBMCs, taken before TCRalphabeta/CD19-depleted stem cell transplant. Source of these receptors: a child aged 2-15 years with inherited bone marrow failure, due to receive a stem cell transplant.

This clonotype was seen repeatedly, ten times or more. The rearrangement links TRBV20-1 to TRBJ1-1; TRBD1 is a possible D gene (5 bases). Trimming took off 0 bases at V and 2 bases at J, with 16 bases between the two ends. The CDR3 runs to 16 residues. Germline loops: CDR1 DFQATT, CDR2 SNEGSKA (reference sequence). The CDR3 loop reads CSARDQGAGKNTEAFF. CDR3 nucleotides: TGCAGTGCTAGAGATCAAGGGGCAGGGAAAAACACTGAAGCTTTCTTT.

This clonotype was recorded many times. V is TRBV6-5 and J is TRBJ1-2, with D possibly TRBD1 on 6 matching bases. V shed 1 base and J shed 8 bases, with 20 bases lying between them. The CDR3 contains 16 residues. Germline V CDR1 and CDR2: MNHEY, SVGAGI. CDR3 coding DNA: TGTGCCAGCAGTTACTGGGGGGCCCCGGGTGTAGGGGGCTACACCTTC. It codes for CASSYWGAPGVGGYTF.

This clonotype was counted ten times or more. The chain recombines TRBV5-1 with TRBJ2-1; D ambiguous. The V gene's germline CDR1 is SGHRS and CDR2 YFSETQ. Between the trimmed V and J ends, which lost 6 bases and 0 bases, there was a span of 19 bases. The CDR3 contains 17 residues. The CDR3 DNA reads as TGCGCCAGCATAATTCGGAGACTCCATAACTCCTACAATGAGCAGTTCTTC. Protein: CASIIRRLHNSYNEQFF.

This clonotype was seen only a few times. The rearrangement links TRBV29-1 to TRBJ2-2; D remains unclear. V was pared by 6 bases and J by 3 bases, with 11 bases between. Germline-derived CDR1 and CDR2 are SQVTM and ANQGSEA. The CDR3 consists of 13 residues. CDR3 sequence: CSVIRVDTGELFF. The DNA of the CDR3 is TGCAGCGTCATTCGGGTGGACACCGGGGAGCTGTTTTTT.